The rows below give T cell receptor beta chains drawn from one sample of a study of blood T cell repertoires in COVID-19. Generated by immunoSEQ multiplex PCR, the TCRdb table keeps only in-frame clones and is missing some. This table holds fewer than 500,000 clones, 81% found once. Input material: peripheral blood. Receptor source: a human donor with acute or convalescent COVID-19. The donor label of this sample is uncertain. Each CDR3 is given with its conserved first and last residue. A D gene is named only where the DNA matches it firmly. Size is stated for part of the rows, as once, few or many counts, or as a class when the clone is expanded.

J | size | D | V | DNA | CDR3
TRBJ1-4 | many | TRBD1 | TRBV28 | TGTGCCAGCAGTTCTGAGGACAGGGTCGGTGAAAAACTGTTTTTT | CASSSEDRVGEKLFF
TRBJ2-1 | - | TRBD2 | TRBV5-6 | TGTGCCAGCAGCTTGGTAACGCGGGAGGACAATGAGCAGTTCTTC | CASSLVTREDNEQFF
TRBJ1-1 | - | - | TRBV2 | TGTGCCAGCAGCAGGACAGCCACAGGGATGAACACTGAAGCTTTCTTT | CASSRTATGMNTEAFF
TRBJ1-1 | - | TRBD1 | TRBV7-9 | TGTGCCAGCAGCTTAGTCCTGACAGGGGCTGAAGCTTTCTTT | CASSLVLTGAEAFF
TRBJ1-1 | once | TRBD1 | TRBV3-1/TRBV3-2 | TGTGCCAGCAGCTTTTCCGGGACAGGGAACACTGAAGCTTTCTTT | CASSFSGTGNTEAFF
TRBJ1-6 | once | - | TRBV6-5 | TGTGCCAGCACCTCGCTCCAGGGTATCGATTCACCCCTCCACTTT | CASTSLQGIDSPLHF
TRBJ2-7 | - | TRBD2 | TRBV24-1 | TGTGCCACCAGTGCCCCTGTGGGACGGGGGGGTTACGAGCAGTACTTC | CATSAPVGRGGYEQYF
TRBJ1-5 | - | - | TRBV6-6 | TGTGCCAGCAGCGCCTTGGGGCGAAGCAATCAGCCCCAGCATTTT | CASSALGRSNQPQHF
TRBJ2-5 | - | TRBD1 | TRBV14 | TGTGCCAGCAGCCGAGCGCGGACAGGAAAAACAGGGACCCAGTACTTC | CASSRARTGKTGTQYF
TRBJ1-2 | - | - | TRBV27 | TGTGCCAGCAGTTTATCGGAACAGGGTGTAATGGAGGGCTACACCTTC | CASSLSEQGVMEGYTF
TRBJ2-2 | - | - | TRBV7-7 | TGTGCCAGCAGCGCGACGACTGGGGCCACCGGGGAGCTGTTTTTT | CASSATTGATGELFF
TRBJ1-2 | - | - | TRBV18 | TGTGCCAGCTCACCAGAGAGTTATGGCTACACCTTC | CASSPESYGYTF
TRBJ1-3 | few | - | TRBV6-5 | TGTGCCAGCGGCCCTCGGGGTAGCGGAGACACCATATATTTT | CASGPRGSGDTIYF
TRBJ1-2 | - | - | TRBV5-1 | TGCGCCAGCAGCTTTAACAGAGCTAACTATGGCTACACCTTC | CASSFNRANYGYTF
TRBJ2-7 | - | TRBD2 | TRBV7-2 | TGTGCCAGCAGCTTAGCAGCGGGGGGCTTCTACGAGCAGTACTTC | CASSLAAGGFYEQYF
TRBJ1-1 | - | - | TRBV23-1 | TGCGCTCGTTGGGGGGCTGAAGCTTTCTTT | CARWGAEAFF
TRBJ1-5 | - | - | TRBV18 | TGTGCCAGCTCACCCGGGGGGGGCTCAAGCAATCAGCCCCAGCATTTT | CASSPGGGSSNQPQHF
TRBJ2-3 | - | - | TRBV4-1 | TGCGCCAGCAGCCAACCTCCGGCAGATACGCAGTATTTT | CASSQPPADTQYF
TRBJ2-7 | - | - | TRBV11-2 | TGTGCCAGCAGCTTCCCTCTGCCGACGCAAAAACTAGAGCAGTACTTC | CASSFPLPTQKLEQYF
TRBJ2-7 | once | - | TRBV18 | TGTGCCAGCTCACCAGGGTACCCAGGGGACGAGCAGTACTTC | CASSPGYPGDEQYF
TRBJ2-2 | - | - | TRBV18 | TGTGCCAGCTCACCACGGCAGGCCAGTCAATCAATTGAGGAGCTGTTTTTT | CASSPRQASQSIEELFF
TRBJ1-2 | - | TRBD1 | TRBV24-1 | TGTGCCACCAGTGACCCTGGACAGGGCATCTATGGCTACACCTTC | CATSDPGQGIYGYTF
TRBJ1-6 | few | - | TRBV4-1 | TGCGCCAGCAGCCAAGCGTTTTCCCCCCTCCACTTT | CASSQAFSPLHF
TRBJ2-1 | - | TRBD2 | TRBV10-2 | TGCGCCAGCAGTGATCGAACTAGCGGGACCCGGGAGCAGTTCTTC | CASSDRTSGTREQFF
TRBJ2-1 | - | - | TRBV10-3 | TGTGCCATAGCGGAGTACAATGAGCAGTTCTTC | CAIAEYNEQFF
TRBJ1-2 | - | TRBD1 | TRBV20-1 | TGCAGTGCTAGTGACAGGGGTACCTATGGCTACACCTTC | CSASDRGTYGYTF
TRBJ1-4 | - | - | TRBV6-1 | TGTGCCAGCAGTGAAAGTCCGCGGAGGATTACGTTTTTT | CASSESPRRITFF
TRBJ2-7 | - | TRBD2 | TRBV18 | TGTGCCAGCTCACCATTAATAGCGGGAGCGGGCGAGCAGTACTTC | CASSPLIAGAGEQYF
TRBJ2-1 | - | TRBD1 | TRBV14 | TGTGCCAGCAGCCAAATAATCCGGGACAGGGACAATGAGCAGTTCTTC | CASSQIIRDRDNEQFF
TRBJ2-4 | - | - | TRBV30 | TGTGCCTGGAAGTCACAGGGAAGGGTAGCCAAAAACATTCAGTACTTC | CAWKSQGRVAKNIQYF
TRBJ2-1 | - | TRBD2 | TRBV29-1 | TGCAGCGTTGAAGGGAGGCTAGCGGGAGGGCCCTCCTACAATGAGCAGTTCTTC | CSVEGRLAGGPSYNEQFF
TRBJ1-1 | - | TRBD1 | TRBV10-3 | TGTGCCATCGGACAGGGGGCTTCGTGGGGTGGGGGCACTGAAGCTTTCTTT | CAIGQGASWGGGTEAFF
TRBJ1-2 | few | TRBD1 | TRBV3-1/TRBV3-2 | TGTGCCAGCAGTTTCTGGACAGGGAAACGCTATGGCTACACCTTC | CASSFWTGKRYGYTF
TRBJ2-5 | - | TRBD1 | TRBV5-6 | TGTGCCAGCAGCCCTGCGCGGTCAGGGGGAGAGACCCAGTACTTC | CASSPARSGGETQYF
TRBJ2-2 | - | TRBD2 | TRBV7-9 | TGTGCCAGCAGTCGGACTAGCGGGAGTGCCGGGGAGCTGTTTTTT | CASSRTSGSAGELFF
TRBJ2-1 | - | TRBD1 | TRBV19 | TGTGCCAGTAAAACCGGGACAGGGAAGTACAATGAGCAGTTCTTC | CASKTGTGKYNEQFF
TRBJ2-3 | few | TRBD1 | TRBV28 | TGTGCCAGCAGTTTCCCCGGGACAGGAGGATCAGATACGCAGTATTTT | CASSFPGTGGSDTQYF
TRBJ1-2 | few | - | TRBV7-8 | TGTGCCAGCAGCTTGCGGAGCTCTTTTTATGGCTACACCTTC | CASSLRSSFYGYTF